This entry lists 24 T cell receptor beta chains sequenced from one sample in a study of control samples from healthy donors and cancer patients. Measured with immunoSEQ multiplex PCR; TCRdb has only the in-frame clones, and not every one. The sample has about 54,000 clones; approximately 95% are singletons. Sequenced sample: blood. These receptors were taken from a woman aged 30 to 39 in good health.

The V and J genes are TRBV7-9 and TRBJ2-1, with 8 bases aligning to TRBD1. Trimming at V came to 10 bases and at J to 5 bases, leaving 16 bases not matched to a gene. The V gene's germline CDR1 is SEHNR and CDR2 FQNEAQ (reference sequence). CDR3 length equals 16 residues. CDR3 nucleotides: TGTGCCACCCTGAGGACGGGGACAGGAAATAACAATGAGCAGTTCTTC. This translates into CATLRTGTGNNNEQFF.

V gene TRBV3-1 (or the pseudogene TRBV3-2) combines with J gene TRBJ2-2; 7 bases map to TRBD2. Trimming cost V 1 base and J 5 bases; bases outside gene matches: 4. The germline V gene encodes CDR1 LGHDT and CDR2 YNNKEL (reference sequence). The CDR3 runs to 15 residues. The CDR3 sequence is CASSQVRGSTGELFF. The DNA for the CDR3 is TGTGCCAGCAGCCAAGTACGCGGGAGTACCGGGGAGCTGTTTTTT.

This chain uses TRBV12-3 or TRBV12-4 with TRBJ1-1; 10 bases align to TRBD1. This CDR3 contains 13 residues. V lost 7 bases to trimming and J lost 11 bases; unmatched junction nucleotides: 10. CDR3 coding DNA: TGTGCCAGCACCCTAGGACAGGGGGTGGGGGCTTTCTTT. It yields the protein CASTLGQGVGAFF.

This chain links TRBV19 with TRBJ1-6; no clear D gene. Germline V CDR1 and CDR2: LNHDA, SQIVND (reference sequence). Deletions cut 8 bases from V and 7 bases from J, with 15 bases between. The CDR3 spans 14 residues. The CDR3 DNA follows: TGTGCCAGTTCCTTAGCGGCTTCGAATTCACCCCTCCACTTT. This gives the protein CASSLAASNSPLHF.

J is TRBJ2-5 and V is TRBV27; D is unresolved. This CDR3 is 13 amino acids long. CDR1 is MNHEY, CDR2 SMNVEV, per germline (reference sequence). The ends were cut back, 3 bases at V and 10 bases at J, with 15 bases in the middle. CDR3 bases: TGTGCCAGCAGTTTCAGTTTCGGAAACGGCCAGTACTTC. As protein: CASSFSFGNGQYF.

The chain recombines TRBV5-5 with TRBJ2-1; tentative D call: TRBD2 (5 bases). This CDR3 spans 16 amino acids. V was cut by 1 base and J by 6 bases, with 17 bases left in between. Germline loops: CDR1 SGHKS, CDR2 YYEKEE (reference sequence). The CDR3 nucleotides read TGTGCCAGCAGCTTGACTTCTTTGAGCGGCACCAATGAGCAGTTCTTC. Translation: CASSLTSLSGTNEQFF.

The V and J genes are TRBV19 and TRBJ1-5, with TRBD1 matching over 7 bases. V shed 6 bases, J shed 0 bases, and the junction held 17 bases outside the gene matches. Germline V lookup: CDR1 LNHDA, CDR2 SQIVND (reference sequence). This CDR3 is built from 19 residues. Here the CDR3 reads CASRKTKGQWDYSNQPQHF. The CDR3 DNA follows: TGTGCCAGTAGAAAGACCAAGGGACAGTGGGACTATAGCAATCAGCCCCAGCATTTT.

The gene calls are TRBV2 and TRBJ1-1, with 8 nucleotides matching TRBD1. The V gene's germline CDR1 is SNHLY and CDR2 FYNNEI. This CDR3 comprises 15 residues. V shed 2 bases and J 4 bases; nucleotides not matched to a gene: 6. In nucleotides, the CDR3 is TGTGCCAGCAGTGAACAGGGGGCGCGGGTCACTGAAGCTTTCTTT. Its protein product is CASSEQGARVTEAFF.

The chain employs TRBV6-4 and TRBJ1-2; 8 nucleotides align to TRBD1. Looked up from germline, CDR1 is MRHNA and CDR2 is SNTAGT. The CDR3 extends over 14 amino acids. The V and J ends lost 2 bases and 8 bases, in that order; junction bases with no gene match: 7. CDR3 loop: CASSDGPGGLGYTF. CDR3 in DNA: TGTGCCAGCAGTGACGGCCCAGGGGGCCTCGGCTACACCTTC.

The rearrangement uses TRBV5-1 and TRBJ2-5; 8 nucleotides align to TRBD1. The CDR3 sequence is 16 residues long. CDR1 and CDR2 from the germline V gene are SGHRS and YFSETQ. Trimming took 4 bases from V and 4 from J; bases not matched to a gene: 12. Written as DNA, the CDR3 is TGCGCCAGCAGCCCTGGACAGGGTCGGGTCGCAGAGACCCAGTACTTC. The encoded protein is CASSPGQGRVAETQYF.

This chain joins TRBV28 and TRBJ2-7; TRBD1 might be the D (5 bases). The germline CDR1 and CDR2 sequences are MDHEN and SYDVKM. CDR3 length: 13 residues. The V and J ends lost 2 bases and 4 bases respectively, with 9 bases between them. The CDR3 DNA sequence: TGTGCCAGCAGTTTAAACCAGGGTTACGAGCAGTACTTC. It yields the protein CASSLNQGYEQYF.

The rearrangement joins TRBV15 to TRBJ1-4; D is undetermined. The V gene's germline CDR1 is LNHNV and CDR2 YYDKDF (reference sequence). The CDR3 is 13 amino acids. V lost 0 bases to trimming and J lost 6 bases, with 5 bases between them. This chain's CDR3 is CATSRDRDEKLFF. DNA of the CDR3: TGTGCCACCAGCAGAGATCGGGATGAAAAACTGTTTTTT.

V and J are TRBV5-1 and TRBJ2-7, with 7 bases matching TRBD1. The CDR3 consists of 14 residues. CDR1 and CDR2 from the germline V gene are SGHRS and YFSETQ. The junction had 3 bases not matched to a gene; V was cut back by 0 bases and J by 3 bases. The CDR3 spells CASSLEAGGYEQYF. CDR3 DNA sequence: TGCGCCAGCAGCTTGGAGGCAGGGGGCTACGAGCAGTACTTC.

The chain has TRBV3-1 (or the pseudogene TRBV3-2) and TRBJ2-5, with D possibly being TRBD1 (5 bases). CDR3 length: 12 residues. CDR1 is LGHDT and CDR2 is YNNKEL in the germline V gene (reference sequence). V was pared by 1 base and J by 7 bases, with 7 bases between. The CDR3 sequence is CASSQVGATQYF. Here the CDR3 DNA reads TGTGCCAGCAGCCAAGTAGGGGCGACCCAGTACTTC.

This rearrangement joins TRBV7-2 to TRBJ2-3, with D maybe TRBD2 (6 bases). Trimming pared 1 base from V and 4 bases from J, leaving 12 bases between. CDR1 SGHTA and CDR2 FQGNSA come from the germline V gene. The CDR3 has 15 residues. CDR3 protein: CASSLVTGGADTQYF. As DNA, the CDR3 is TGTGCCAGCAGCTTAGTTACCGGAGGGGCAGATACGCAGTATTTT.

The sample holds a few counts of this clone. The chain couples TRBV2 to TRBJ2-2; 8 bases are a match to TRBD1. V trimming: 5 bases; J trimming: 0 bases; junction bases outside the gene matches: 5. Per germline, CDR1 SNHLY and CDR2 FYNNEI. The CDR3 is 16 amino acids. The DNA for the CDR3 is TGTGCCAGCAGTCCCCGGGACAGGACGAACACCGGGGAGCTGTTTTTT. This gives the protein CASSPRDRTNTGELFF.

The chain has TRBV4-2 and TRBJ2-6; D could derive from TRBD1 or TRBD2 (5 bases each). CDR1 is LGHNA, CDR2 YNFKEQ, per germline. The CDR3 length is 19 residues. The ends were cut back, 0 bases at V and 0 bases at J, with 15 bases in the middle. CDR3: CASSQEVGTESSGANVLTF. The CDR3 coding sequence is TGTGCCAGCAGCCAAGAAGTAGGGACCGAGAGCTCTGGGGCCAACGTCCTGACTTTC.

The count of this clone is one. This sequence joins TRBV28 and TRBJ2-1, with TRBD1 as a possible D gene (5 bases). V lost 5 bases and J 2 bases, leaving 13 bases between the germline ends. Germline lookup yields CDR1 MDHEN and CDR2 SYDVKM. The CDR3 runs to 15 residues. Written as DNA, the CDR3 is TGTGCCAGCAGTCCACCCAGGGAACCCTACAATGAGCAGTTCTTC. It encodes CASSPPREPYNEQFF.

This sequence joins TRBV6-4 and TRBJ2-6; a weak D match, TRBD2 (6 bases). CDR1 and CDR2 from the germline V gene are MRHNA and SNTAGT. The CDR3 has 16 amino acids. Trimming cost V 4 bases and J 0 bases, with 10 bases left between them. The CDR3 spells CASSARGASGANVLTF. CDR3 nucleotides: TGTGCCAGCAGTGCACGCGGGGCCTCTGGGGCCAACGTCCTGACTTTC.

The chain has TRBV28 and TRBJ2-1; D call uncertain. The CDR3 is 12 residues long. Per the germline V gene, CDR1 is MDHEN and CDR2 is SYDVKM. Trimming pared 2 bases from V and 7 bases from J, leaving 6 bases between. Here the CDR3 DNA reads TGTGCCAGCAGTTTAGGTTGGAATGAGCAGTTCTTC. This sequence encodes CASSLGWNEQFF. Drawing the rest from reference TRBV28 and TRBJ2-1, the complete variable domain is DVKVTQSSRYLVKRTGEKVFLECVQDMDHENMFWYRQDPGLGLRLIYFSYDVKMKEKGDIPEGYSVSREKKERFSLILESASTNQTSMYLCASSLGWNEQFFGPGTRLTVL.

The chain carries TRBV30 and TRBJ1-5, with D possibly matching TRBD1 (6 bases). CDR3 size: 13 residues. V was cut by 2 bases and J by 9 bases, with 14 bases left in between. Germline loops: CDR1 GTSNPN, CDR2 SVGIG (reference sequence). CDR3 sequence reads: CAWSQGRSGPQHF. The CDR3 DNA reads as TGTGCCTGGAGTCAGGGGCGAAGTGGGCCCCAGCATTTT.

The chain employs TRBV2 and TRBJ1-2; 9 nucleotides align to TRBD1. V gave up 6 bases and J gave up 6 bases; unmatched junction bases: 8. This CDR3 region has 14 residues. Germline-derived CDR1 and CDR2 are SNHLY and FYNNEI. CDR3 in amino acids: CASSTDRGRDGYTF. For the CDR3, the DNA is TGTGCCAGCAGCACGGACAGGGGTCGGGATGGCTACACCTTC.

The chain employs TRBV28 and TRBJ1-1; unclear D gene. V lost 2 bases to trimming and J lost 5 bases, with 12 bases between them. The CDR3 covers 14 residues. CDR1 and CDR2 (germline): MDHEN, SYDVKM. The CDR3 DNA follows: TGTGCCAGCAGTTTACGTGCCTCAAGGACTGAAGCTTTCTTT. This encodes CASSLRASRTEAFF.

The chain employs TRBV28 and TRBJ2-1; TRBD2 aligns across 15 bases. Germline trimming cut 5 bases from V and 8 bases from J; bases unmatched to any gene: 7. The CDR3 is 16 residues long. Germline CDR1 reads MDHEN; CDR2 reads SYDVKM. CDR3 loop: CASSGAGLAGGDEQFF. In DNA, the CDR3 is TGTGCCAGCAGTGGGGCGGGACTAGCGGGAGGAGATGAGCAGTTCTTC. Full variable domain (remainder filled in from reference TRBV28 and TRBJ2-1): DVKVTQSSRYLVKRTGEKVFLECVQDMDHENMFWYRQDPGLGLRLIYFSYDVKMKEKGDIPEGYSVSREKKERFSLILESASTNQTSMYLCASSGAGLAGGDEQFFGPGTRLTVL.